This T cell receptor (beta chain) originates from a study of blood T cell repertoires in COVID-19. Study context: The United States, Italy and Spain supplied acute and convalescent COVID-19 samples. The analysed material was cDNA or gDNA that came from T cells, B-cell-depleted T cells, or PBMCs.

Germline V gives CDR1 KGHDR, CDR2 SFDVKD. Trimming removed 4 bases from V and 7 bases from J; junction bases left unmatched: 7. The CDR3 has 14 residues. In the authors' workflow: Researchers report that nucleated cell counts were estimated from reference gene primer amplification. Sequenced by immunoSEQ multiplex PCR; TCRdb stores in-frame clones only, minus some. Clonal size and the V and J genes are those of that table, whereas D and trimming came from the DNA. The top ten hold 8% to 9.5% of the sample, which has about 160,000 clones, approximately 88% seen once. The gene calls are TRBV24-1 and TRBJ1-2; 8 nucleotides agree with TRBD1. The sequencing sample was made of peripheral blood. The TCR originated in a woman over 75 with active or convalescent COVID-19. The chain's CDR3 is CATSDLTGESGYTF. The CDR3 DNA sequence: TGTGCCACCAGTGACCTGACAGGGGAGAGTGGCTACACCTTC.